These 17 T cell receptor beta chains share one sample of origin, sequenced in a study of blood T cell repertoires in COVID-19. TCRdb's copy holds only in-frame clones and misses some; the assay was immunoSEQ multiplex PCR. Of approximately 230,000 clones detected, about 80% appear once; the ten largest clones hold 4.5% to 6%. Source material: peripheral blood. The receptors stem from a woman aged 80 or older with active or convalescent COVID-19.

The V gene is TRBV6-5, the J gene TRBJ1-4, with 8 nucleotides matching TRBD1. Germline V lookup: CDR1 MNHEY, CDR2 SVGAGI. The trim removed 2 bases at V and 8 bases at J, leaving 7 bases unmatched. The length of the CDR3 is 15 residues. Here the CDR3 DNA reads TGTGCCAGCAGTTACGCGCAGGGGGCTTGGGAAAAACTGTTTTTT. Protein: CASSYAQGAWEKLFF.

This chain links TRBV9 with TRBJ1-5; 7 nucleotides agree with TRBD1. CDR1 and CDR2 (germline): SGDLS, YYNGEE. The CDR3 totals 15 residues. After removal of 0 bases from V and 6 bases from J, the junction contained 6 bases not matched to a gene. CDR3 protein: CASSVAVTGLQPQHF. The DNA of the CDR3 is TGTGCCAGCAGCGTAGCCGTGACAGGGCTTCAGCCCCAGCATTTT.

The CDR3 bases are TGTGCCAGCAGCCGAGCCCGGGACTTCTATGGCTACACCTTC. This codes for CASSRARDFYGYTF. The chain carries TRBV3-1 (or the pseudogene TRBV3-2) and TRBJ1-2, with D maybe TRBD1 (5 bases). Germline lookup yields CDR1 LGHDT and CDR2 YNNKEL (reference sequence). This CDR3 has 14 amino acids. V was shortened by 4 bases and J by 4 bases, with 13 bases between the two germline ends.

On this clone: Other DNA variants within this sample encode the same CDR3. The rearrangement uses TRBV5-6 and TRBJ1-2, with 8 nucleotides matching TRBD1. CDR1 SGHDT and CDR2 YYEEEE come from the germline V gene. This CDR3 is 13 amino acids long. After removal of 0 bases from V and 5 bases from J, the junction contained 0 bases not matched to a gene. The CDR3 nucleotides are TGTGCCAGCAGCTTGGACAGGGGGTATGGCTACACCTTC. Translating it yields CASSLDRGYGYTF.

The table lists this clone with a count of one. This chain links TRBV24-1 with TRBJ1-1, with 7 bases that match TRBD1. CDR3 length: 12 amino acids. J was trimmed by 9 bases and V by 5 bases; bases with no gene match: 5. Per germline, CDR1 KGHDR and CDR2 SFDVKD. The CDR3 here is CATSGAGGQAFF. The DNA of the CDR3 is TGTGCCACCAGTGGGGCAGGGGGTCAAGCTTTCTTT.

This chain connects TRBV3-1 (or the pseudogene TRBV3-2) to TRBJ2-2, with 8 bases matching TRBD2. The CDR3 consists of 16 residues. Germline loops: CDR1 LGHDT, CDR2 YNNKEL (reference sequence). The V segment lost 0 bases and the J segment 6 bases; nucleotides outside the gene matches: 6. The CDR3 reads CASSQEIAGRAGELFF. The CDR3 DNA reads TGTGCCAGCAGCCAAGAGATAGCGGGAAGGGCCGGGGAGCTGTTTTTT.

This clone has a handful of counts. The J gene is TRBJ2-6, the V gene TRBV3-1 (or the pseudogene TRBV3-2); D unresolved. V shed 3 bases and J shed 8 bases, with 5 bases lying between them. This CDR3 contains 12 residues. Per germline, CDR1 LGHDT and CDR2 YNNKEL (reference sequence). The CDR3 DNA is TGTGCCAGCAGCCAGGCCCCCAACGTCCTGACTTTC. It yields the protein CASSQAPNVLTF.

The rearrangement uses TRBV30 and TRBJ2-7; a weak D match, TRBD1 (6 bases). CDR1 and CDR2 (germline): GTSNPN, SVGIG (reference sequence). The V and J ends lost 3 bases and 3 bases respectively, with 21 bases between them. CDR3 length: 16 residues. The DNA for the CDR3 is TGTGCCTGGAGGGGGGCCCCCTCGACCTCGGGCTACGAGCAGTACTTC. This translates into CAWRGAPSTSGYEQYF.

The rearrangement uses TRBV7-6 and TRBJ2-7, with 11 bases matching TRBD2. Germline CDR1 SGHVS, CDR2 FNYEAQ. Germline trimming cut 3 bases from V and 3 bases from J; bases unmatched to any gene: 4. The CDR3 has 15 amino acids. As DNA, the CDR3 is TGTGCCAGCAGCTTCGGGACTAGCGGAAACTACGAGCAGTACTTC. Translating gives CASSFGTSGNYEQYF.

This clone was counted a few times. V is TRBV1 and J is TRBJ2-2; TRBD2 is the table's D call and was not checked against the DNA. TRBV1 is noted as a pseudogene. This CDR3 contains 18 residues. For the CDR3, the DNA is TGCACCAGCAGCCAAGATCTATCCCGGGGGGCGAACACCGGGGAGCTGTTTTTT. This translates into CTSSQDLSRGANTGELFF.

The rearrangement uses TRBV15 and TRBJ1-3; D is uncertain. V dropped 5 bases and J dropped 4 bases, with 15 bases sitting between them. Germline V lookup: CDR1 LNHNV, CDR2 YYDKDF (reference sequence). This CDR3 has 15 residues. The CDR3, as DNA: TGTGCCACCAGCCCATACAGCGGGTCGGGAAACACCATATATTTT. As protein: CATSPYSGSGNTIYF.

V usage is TRBV6-5 and J usage is TRBJ1-2; 8 bases align to TRBD1. V shed 5 bases and J 0 bases; nucleotides not matched to a gene: 5. This CDR3 spans 15 amino acids. CDR1 and CDR2 from the germline V gene are MNHEY and SVGAGI. The CDR3 region has the DNA TGTGCCAGCAGTCGCAAGGACAGGGCTAACTATGGCTACACCTTC. Protein: CASSRKDRANYGYTF.

V and J are TRBV4-1 and TRBJ1-3; a weak D match, TRBD1 (5 bases). The V end was cut by 0 bases, the J end by 3 bases, with 6 bases between. This CDR3 has 14 amino acids. The germline V gene has CDR1 MGHRA and CDR2 YSYEKL. Here the CDR3 DNA reads TGCGCCAGCAGCCAAGAAGGGGTTGGAAACACCATATATTTT. Translation gives CASSQEGVGNTIYF.

The rearrangement joins TRBV27 to TRBJ1-6; D gene ambiguous. Trimming took off 3 bases at V and 11 bases at J, with 14 bases between the two ends. Germline lookup yields CDR1 MNHEY and CDR2 SMNVEV (reference sequence). The CDR3 totals 14 residues. CDR3 protein: CASSFGSQLTPLHF. The CDR3 region has the DNA TGTGCCAGCAGTTTCGGGAGCCAGCTTACACCCCTCCACTTT.

The chain carries TRBV19 and TRBJ1-1; tentative D call: TRBD1 (6 bases). Germline V CDR1 and CDR2: LNHDA, SQIVND (reference sequence). This CDR3 is built from 15 residues. V was shortened by 3 bases and J by 0 bases, with 11 bases between the two germline ends. CDR3 nucleotides: TGTGCCAGTAGTATCGGCCGGGACATGAACACTGAAGCTTTCTTT. Translating gives CASSIGRDMNTEAFF.

V and J are TRBV5-1 and TRBJ2-7, with 11 bases aligning to TRBD2. The V gene end was trimmed by 4 bases and the J gene end by 3 bases; junction bases not matched to a gene: 9. The CDR3 covers 16 residues. Per germline, CDR1 SGHRS and CDR2 YFSETQ. CDR3 in amino acids: CASSHGGLAGIYEQYF. CDR3 bases: TGCGCCAGCAGCCACGGTGGACTAGCGGGCATCTACGAGCAGTACTTC.

The chain carries TRBV6-2 or TRBV6-3 and TRBJ2-2, with 12 nucleotides matching TRBD2. CDR1 and CDR2 (germline): MNHEY, SVGEGT. The CDR3 length is 19 residues. J was trimmed by 5 bases and V by 2 bases; bases with no gene match: 12. This chain's CDR3 is CASSYMTSGRLDGTGELFF. The CDR3 DNA sequence: TGTGCCAGCAGTTACATGACTAGCGGGAGATTGGATGGTACCGGGGAGCTGTTTTTT.